Sequencing of this T cell receptor beta chain was carried out in a study of T cell repertoires and HLA-DP antigens. Across the study: The donors, ranging 18-to-29 to 60-to-69 years, included a couple of males and one female.

Pre-culture CD4+ samples were sequenced deeply, targeting under 250,000 T cell genomes. Profiled with immunoSEQ multiplex PCR; TCRdb holds only in-frame clones, not every one. This sample has some 89,000 clones, with 86% found just once. The CDR3 spans 14 residues. The germline V and J ends were trimmed by 0 bases and 5 bases, with 10 bases remaining between them. Germline CDR1 MNHNY, CDR2 SVGAGI (reference sequence). For this clone: The antigen is undetermined.

General observations from the study: A non-physiological HeLa system presented antigen to total CD4+ responders. Previously undetected clones averaged about 33% and 55% against the two alleles respectively.

The rearrangement links TRBV6-6 to TRBJ2-5; tentative D call: TRBD1 (7 bases). The clonotype was recovered from a man aged 50-59 years in good health and CMV-seronegative. Sequenced sample: CD4+ T cells from PBMCs. CDR3 nucleotides: TGTGCCAGCAGTTACTCGCCAGGGGGGGAGACCCAGTACTTC. Translated, it gives CASSYSPGGETQYF.